This paragraph reports one T cell receptor (beta chain). The antigen is not known. These data belong to a study of a mutant IDH1 vaccine in newly diagnosed glioma. Study information: Prior therapy was radiotherapy, temozolomide, or both; most received both. Findings and limits, study-wide: Around 93% of patients showed vaccine-induced immune responses across multiple MHC alleles. No link was apparently found between pseudoprogression and changes in top peripheral T cell clonotypes.

V lost 7 bases and J 0 bases, leaving 13 bases between the germline ends. Germline V gene data show CDR1 as MDHEN and CDR2 as SYDVKM. This CDR3 contains 14 residues. Using immunoSEQ multiplex PCR, the repertoire was profiled, and TCRdb retains in-frame clones only, with some absent. The top ten hold about 4.8% of the sample, which has about 67,000 clones, around 83% seen once. Time point specified: baseline, week 1 (first vaccination visit). Treatment meaning: pre-vaccination baseline after standard-of-care therapy. Newly diagnosed WHO grade 3 or 4 IDH1-mutant, ATRX-lost astrocytomas were identified in the donors.

This TCR was recovered from a woman aged 18-35 years with glioma. Some clones in this sample may be carry-over from other donors' samples. The specimen was peripheral blood mononuclear cells (PBMCs), collected from a glioma patient treated with radiotherapy, temozolomide or both. The chain uses TRBV28 and TRBJ2-7; tentative D call: TRBD1 (5 bases). The CDR3 bases are TGTGCCAGCACCCCGTTGACAGACTCCTACGAGCAGTACTTC. This gives the protein CASTPLTDSYEQYF.